This paragraph covers one T cell receptor (beta chain) sequence. This sample is part of a study of T cells in Graves' hyperthyroidism and ophthalmopathy. It was RNA transcripts that yielded the amplified TCR beta CDR3 regions. The HTBI set primed first-round TCR CDR3 RT-PCR. TCRdb reprocessed the multiplex PCR reads with MiXCR, giving one entry per CDR3 protein. The sample has about 840,000 distinct CDR3 sequences, around 38% seen once. Sequenced material: blood. This clonotype originated in a man between 18 and 35 years old with Graves' hyperthyroidism.

The CDR3 DNA follows: TGTGCTAGTGTGCTGGGACAGATAACCGGGGAGCTGTTTTTT. It codes for CASVLGQITGELFF. The V and J genes are TRBV15 and TRBJ2-2; TRBD1 matches 7 bases. The CDR3 sequence is 14 residues long. Germline CDR1 reads LNHNV; CDR2 reads YYDKDF (reference sequence).